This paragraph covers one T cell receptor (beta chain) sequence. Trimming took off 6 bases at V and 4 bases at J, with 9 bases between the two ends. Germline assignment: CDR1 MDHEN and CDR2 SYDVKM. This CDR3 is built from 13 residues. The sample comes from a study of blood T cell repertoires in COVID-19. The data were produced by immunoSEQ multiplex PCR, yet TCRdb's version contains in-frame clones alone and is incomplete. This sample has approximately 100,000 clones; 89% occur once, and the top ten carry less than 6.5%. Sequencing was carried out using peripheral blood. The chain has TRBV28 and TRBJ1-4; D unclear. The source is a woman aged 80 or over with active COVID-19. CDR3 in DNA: TGTGCCAGCAGAACAATTCGTAATGAAAAACTGTTTTTT. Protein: CASRTIRNEKLFF.